This note documents a single TCR beta chain sequence. Profiled with immunoSEQ multiplex PCR; TCRdb holds only in-frame clones, not every one. The table shows 100,000 or so clones, with around 94% occurring only once. The data belong to a study of siplizumab effects on memory and regulatory T cells. The CDR3 spans 14 residues. Deletions cut 1 base from V and 0 bases from J, with 6 bases between. Germline assignment: CDR1 MNHNS and CDR2 SASEGT. This clonotype was obtained from a human donor in good health. The chain links TRBV6-1 to TRBJ1-2, with no clear D. What was sequenced was non-Treg CD4+ T cells sorted from blood. The CDR3 region is CASSEGTSNYGYTF. The CDR3 DNA follows: TGTGCCAGCAGTGAAGGCACCTCTAACTATGGCTACACCTTC.